The entry that follows covers one T cell receptor (beta chain) sequence. The antigen is unknown. A junction end diverges from the germline sequence, so it may reflect a read error. The sample belongs to a study of beta chain features in type 1 diabetes. Every isolated RNA sample was fully reverse transcribed, so sequencing captured expressed TCRB transcripts. Assay used: immunoSEQ multiplex PCR; TCRdb lists only in-frame clones, some missing. The sample contains hundreds of thousands of clones, 30% of which appear only once. Study-level points and caveats: In type 1 diabetes patients, VDJ junctions had fewer insertions; deletions at these junctions were more frequent. Sequencing from cDNA could over-represent high-TCR-expressing cells.

Germline CDR1 SGHNT, CDR2 YENEEA. CDR3 length equals 14 residues. This chain links TRBV11-3 with TRBJ2-7; 9 bases agree with TRBD2. Input material: naive CD4+ T cells from blood. The TCR was taken from a man aged 18 to 35 in good health. The CDR3, as DNA: TGTGCCAGCAGCCCAGCGGGAGGCTCCCACGAGCAGTACTTC. This gives the protein CASSPAGGSHEQYF.